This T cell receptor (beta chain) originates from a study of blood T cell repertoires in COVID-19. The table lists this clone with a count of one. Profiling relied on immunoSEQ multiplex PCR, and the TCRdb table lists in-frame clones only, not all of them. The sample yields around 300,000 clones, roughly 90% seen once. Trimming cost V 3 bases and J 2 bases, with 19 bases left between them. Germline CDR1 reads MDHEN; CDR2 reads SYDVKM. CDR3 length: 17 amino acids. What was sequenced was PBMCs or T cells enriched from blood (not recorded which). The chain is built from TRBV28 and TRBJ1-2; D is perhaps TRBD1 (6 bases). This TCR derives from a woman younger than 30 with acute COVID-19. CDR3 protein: CASSFPLGHPSNYGYTF. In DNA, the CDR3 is TGTGCCAGCAGTTTCCCCTTGGGACACCCTTCGAACTATGGCTACACCTTC.